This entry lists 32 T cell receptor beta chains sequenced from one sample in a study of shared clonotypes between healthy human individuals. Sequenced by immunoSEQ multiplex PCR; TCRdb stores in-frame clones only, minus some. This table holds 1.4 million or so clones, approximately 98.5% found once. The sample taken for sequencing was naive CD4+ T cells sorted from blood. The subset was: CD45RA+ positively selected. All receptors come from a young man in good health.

The CDR3 DNA reads TGCAGCGTTGGTGGCCGAGCGGGAGGGGGTTACAATGAGCAGTTCTTC. It translates to CSVGGRAGGGYNEQFF. This rearrangement joins TRBV29-1 to TRBJ2-1; 10 bases agree with TRBD2. CDR3 length: 16 residues. Germline CDR1 and CDR2: SQVTM and ANQGSEA. V lost 4 bases and J lost 4; bases outside the gene matches: 10.

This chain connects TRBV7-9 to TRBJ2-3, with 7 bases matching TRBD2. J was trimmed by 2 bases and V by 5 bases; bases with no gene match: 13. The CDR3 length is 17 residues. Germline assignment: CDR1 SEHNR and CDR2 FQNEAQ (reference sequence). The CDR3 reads CASSPPRWEGFTDTQYF. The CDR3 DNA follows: TGTGCCAGCAGCCCACCTAGGTGGGAGGGATTCACAGATACGCAGTATTTT.

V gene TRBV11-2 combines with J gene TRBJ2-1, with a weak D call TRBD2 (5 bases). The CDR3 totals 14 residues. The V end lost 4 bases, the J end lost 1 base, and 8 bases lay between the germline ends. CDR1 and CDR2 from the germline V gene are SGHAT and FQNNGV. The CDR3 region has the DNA TGTGCCAGCAGCTCACTAGTTTCCTACAATGAGCAGTTCTTC. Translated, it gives CASSSLVSYNEQFF.

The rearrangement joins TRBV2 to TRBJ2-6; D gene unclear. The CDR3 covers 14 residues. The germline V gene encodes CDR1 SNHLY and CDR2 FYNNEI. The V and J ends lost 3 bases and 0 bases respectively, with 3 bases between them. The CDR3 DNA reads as TGTGCCAGCAGTGATATCTCTGGGGCCAACGTCCTGACTTTC. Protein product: CASSDISGANVLTF. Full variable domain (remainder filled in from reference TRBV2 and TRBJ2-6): EPEVTQTPSHQVTQMGQEVILRCVPISNHLYFYWYRQILGQKVEFLVSFYNNEISEKSEIFDDQFSVERPDGSNFTLKIRSTKLEDSAMYFCASSDISGANVLTFGAGSRLTVL.

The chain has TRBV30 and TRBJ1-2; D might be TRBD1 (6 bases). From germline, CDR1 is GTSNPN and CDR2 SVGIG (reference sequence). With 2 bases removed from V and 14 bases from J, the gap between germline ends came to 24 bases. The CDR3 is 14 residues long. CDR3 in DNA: TGTGCCTGGAGTCCCGGCCCGGGACAAGGCCTCCGAACCTTC. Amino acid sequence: CAWSPGPGQGLRTF.

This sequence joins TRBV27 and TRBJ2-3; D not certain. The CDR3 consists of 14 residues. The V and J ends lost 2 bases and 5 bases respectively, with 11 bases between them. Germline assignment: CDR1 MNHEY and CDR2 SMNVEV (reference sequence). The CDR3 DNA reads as TGTGCCAGCAGTTTAAGAGGCGATCGAGATACGCAGTATTTT. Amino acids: CASSLRGDRDTQYF.

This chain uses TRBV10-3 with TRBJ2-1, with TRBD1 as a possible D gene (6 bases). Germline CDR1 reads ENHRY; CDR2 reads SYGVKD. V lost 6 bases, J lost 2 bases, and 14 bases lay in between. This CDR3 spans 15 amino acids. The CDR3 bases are TGTGCCATCAGACCGGACAGAACTCCCTACAATGAGCAGTTCTTC. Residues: CAIRPDRTPYNEQFF.

In DNA form, the CDR3 reads TGTGCCAGCAGCTCGGGCCCAACCTACGAGCAGTACTTC. It codes for CASSSGPTYEQYF. The chain employs TRBV11-2 and TRBJ2-7; D is uncertain. CDR1 and CDR2 from the germline V gene are SGHAT and FQNNGV. The CDR3 runs to 13 residues. Trimming left V 4 bases short and J 2 bases short, with 9 bases between.

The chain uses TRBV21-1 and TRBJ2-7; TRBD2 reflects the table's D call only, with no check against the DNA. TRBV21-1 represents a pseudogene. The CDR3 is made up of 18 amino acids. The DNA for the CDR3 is TGTGCCAGCAGCATTGCAGGGAAGAACGGGACTCGATCCTACGAGCAGTACTTC. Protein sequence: CASSIAGKNGTRSYEQYF.

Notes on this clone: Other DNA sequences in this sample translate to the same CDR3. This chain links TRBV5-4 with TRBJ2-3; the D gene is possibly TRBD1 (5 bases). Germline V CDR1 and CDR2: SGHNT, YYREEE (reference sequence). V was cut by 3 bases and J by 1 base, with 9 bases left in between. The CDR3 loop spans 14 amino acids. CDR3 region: CASSWGQGTDTQYF. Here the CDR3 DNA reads TGTGCCAGCAGCTGGGGCCAAGGCACAGATACGCAGTATTTT.

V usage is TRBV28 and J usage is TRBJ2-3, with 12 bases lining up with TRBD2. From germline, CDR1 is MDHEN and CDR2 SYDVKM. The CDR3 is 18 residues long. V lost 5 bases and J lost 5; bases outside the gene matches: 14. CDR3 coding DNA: TGTGCCAGCAGTCCGCAGATCGGACTAGCGGGAAGGGGAGATACGCAGTATTTT. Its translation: CASSPQIGLAGRGDTQYF.

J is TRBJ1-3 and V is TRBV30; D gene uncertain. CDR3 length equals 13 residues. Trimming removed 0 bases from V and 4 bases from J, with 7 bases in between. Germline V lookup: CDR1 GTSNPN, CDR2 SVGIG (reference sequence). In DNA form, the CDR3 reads TGTGCCTGGAGTGTAACGAGAGGAAACACCATATATTTT. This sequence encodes CAWSVTRGNTIYF.

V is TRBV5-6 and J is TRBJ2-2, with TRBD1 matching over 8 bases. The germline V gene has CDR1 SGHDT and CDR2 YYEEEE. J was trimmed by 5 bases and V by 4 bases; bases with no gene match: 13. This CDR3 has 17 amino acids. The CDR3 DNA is TGTGCCAGCAGCCCACGGACAGGGAGAGTCCGGACCGGGGAGCTGTTTTTT. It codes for CASSPRTGRVRTGELFF.

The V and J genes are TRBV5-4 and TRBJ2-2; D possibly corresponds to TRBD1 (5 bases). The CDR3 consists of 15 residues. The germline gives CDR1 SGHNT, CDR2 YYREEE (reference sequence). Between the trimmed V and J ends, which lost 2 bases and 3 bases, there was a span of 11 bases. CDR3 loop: CASSFRIGDTGELFF. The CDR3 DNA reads TGTGCCAGCAGCTTCAGAATAGGGGACACCGGGGAGCTGTTTTTT.

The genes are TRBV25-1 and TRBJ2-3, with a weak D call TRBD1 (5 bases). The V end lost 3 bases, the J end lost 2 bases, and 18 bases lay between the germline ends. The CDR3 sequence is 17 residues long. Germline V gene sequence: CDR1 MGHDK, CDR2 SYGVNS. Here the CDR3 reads CASSDPTGADFTDTQYF. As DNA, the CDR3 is TGTGCCAGCAGTGACCCCACAGGTGCAGACTTCACAGATACGCAGTATTTT.

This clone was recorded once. This CDR3 is CASSALVLTDTQYF. The CDR3, as DNA: TGTGCCAGTAGTGCCCTGGTCCTCACAGATACGCAGTATTTT. The chain has TRBV19 and TRBJ2-3, with no clear D. Germline V CDR1 and CDR2: LNHDA, SQIVND (reference sequence). V was shortened by 5 bases and J by 2 bases, with 11 bases between the two germline ends. The CDR3 has 14 residues.

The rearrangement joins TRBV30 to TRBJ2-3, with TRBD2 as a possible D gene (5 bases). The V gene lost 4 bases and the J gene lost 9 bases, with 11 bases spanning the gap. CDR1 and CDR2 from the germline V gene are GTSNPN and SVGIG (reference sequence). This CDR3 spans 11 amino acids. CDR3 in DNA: TGTGCCTGGACTGGGTCGGGGACGCAGTATTTT. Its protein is CAWTGSGTQYF.

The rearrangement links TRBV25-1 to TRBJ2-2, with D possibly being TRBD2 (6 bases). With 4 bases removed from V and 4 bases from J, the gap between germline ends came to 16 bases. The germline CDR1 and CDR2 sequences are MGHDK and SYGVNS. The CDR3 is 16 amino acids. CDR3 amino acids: CASSGWRDESTGELFF. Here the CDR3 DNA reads TGTGCCAGCAGTGGTTGGCGGGATGAGAGCACCGGGGAGCTGTTTTTT.

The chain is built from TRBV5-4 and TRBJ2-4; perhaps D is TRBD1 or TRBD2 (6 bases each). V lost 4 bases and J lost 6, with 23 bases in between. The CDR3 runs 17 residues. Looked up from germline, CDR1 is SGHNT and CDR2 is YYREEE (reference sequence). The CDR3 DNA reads TGTGCCAGCAGCGGGACAACTAGGGCCGGAGGGAGAAACATTCAGTACTTC. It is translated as CASSGTTRAGGRNIQYF. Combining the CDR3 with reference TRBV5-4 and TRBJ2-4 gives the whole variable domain ETGVTQSPTHLIKTRGQQVTLRCSSQSGHNTVSWYQQALGQGPQFIFQYYREEENGRGNFPPRFSGLQFPNYSSELNVNALELDDSALYLCASSGTTRAGGRNIQYFGAGTRLSVL.

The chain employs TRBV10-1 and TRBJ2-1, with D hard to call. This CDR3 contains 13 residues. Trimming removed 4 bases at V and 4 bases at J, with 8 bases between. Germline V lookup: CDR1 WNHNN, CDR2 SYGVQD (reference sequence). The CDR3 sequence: CASSGRGYNEQFF. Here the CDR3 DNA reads TGCGCCAGCAGTGGAAGAGGATACAATGAGCAGTTCTTC.

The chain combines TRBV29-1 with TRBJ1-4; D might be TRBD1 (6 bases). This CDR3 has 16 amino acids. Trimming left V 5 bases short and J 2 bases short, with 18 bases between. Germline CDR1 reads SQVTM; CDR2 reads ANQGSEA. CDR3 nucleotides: TGCAGCGTTCGGACCTCTGTACAGGGCACTAATGAAAAACTGTTTTTT. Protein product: CSVRTSVQGTNEKLFF.

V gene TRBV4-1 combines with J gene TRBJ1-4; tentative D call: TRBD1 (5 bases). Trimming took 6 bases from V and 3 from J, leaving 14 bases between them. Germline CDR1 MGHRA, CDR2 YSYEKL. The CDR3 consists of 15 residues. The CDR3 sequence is CASSSIQVSNEKLFF. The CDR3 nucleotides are TGCGCCAGCAGTTCCATACAGGTGTCTAATGAAAAACTGTTTTTT.

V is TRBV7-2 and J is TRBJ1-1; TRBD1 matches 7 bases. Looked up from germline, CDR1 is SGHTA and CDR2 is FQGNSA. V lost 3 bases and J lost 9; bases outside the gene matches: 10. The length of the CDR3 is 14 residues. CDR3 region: CASSFDHRGGKAFF. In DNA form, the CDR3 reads TGTGCCAGCAGCTTTGACCACAGGGGAGGGAAAGCTTTCTTT.

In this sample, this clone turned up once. Here the CDR3 reads CASSLAPRRASNQPQHF. The CDR3 DNA reads as TGTGCCAGCAGCTTAGCCCCCAGAAGGGCGAGCAATCAGCCCCAGCATTTT. This sequence joins TRBV7-8 and TRBJ1-5; D not certain. CDR1 SGHVS and CDR2 FQNEAQ come from the germline V gene. The CDR3 length is 17 residues. Trimming shortened V by 0 bases and J by 1 base, and 13 bases separated the two germline ends.

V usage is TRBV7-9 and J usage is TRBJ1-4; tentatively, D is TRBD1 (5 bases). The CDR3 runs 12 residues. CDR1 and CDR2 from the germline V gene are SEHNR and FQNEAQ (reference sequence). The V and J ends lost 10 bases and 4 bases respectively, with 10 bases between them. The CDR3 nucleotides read TGTGCCACCGACAGACTTAATGAAAAACTGTTTTTT. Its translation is CATDRLNEKLFF.

The DNA for the CDR3 is TGTGCCAGCAGTGAAATAGAATACACCGGGGAGCTGTTTTTT. Protein product: CASSEIEYTGELFF. The chain carries TRBV2 and TRBJ2-2; D gene ambiguous. This CDR3 region has 14 residues. Trimming took off 2 bases at V and 3 bases at J, with 7 bases between the two ends. Germline loops: CDR1 SNHLY, CDR2 FYNNEI.

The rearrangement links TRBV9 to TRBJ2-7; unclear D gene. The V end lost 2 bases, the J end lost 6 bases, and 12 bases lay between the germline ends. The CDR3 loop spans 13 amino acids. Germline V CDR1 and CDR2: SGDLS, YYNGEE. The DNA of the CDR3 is TGTGCCAGCAGCGTTGCCGTTGTTGGCGAGCAGTACTTC. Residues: CASSVAVVGEQYF.

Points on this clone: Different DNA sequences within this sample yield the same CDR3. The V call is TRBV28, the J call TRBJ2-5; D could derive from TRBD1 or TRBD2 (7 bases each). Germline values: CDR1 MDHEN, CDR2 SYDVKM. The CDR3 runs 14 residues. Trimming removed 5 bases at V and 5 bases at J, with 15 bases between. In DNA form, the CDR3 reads TGTGCCAGCAGTCTCGCAGGGGGAGGGGAGACCCAGTACTTC. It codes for CASSLAGGGETQYF.

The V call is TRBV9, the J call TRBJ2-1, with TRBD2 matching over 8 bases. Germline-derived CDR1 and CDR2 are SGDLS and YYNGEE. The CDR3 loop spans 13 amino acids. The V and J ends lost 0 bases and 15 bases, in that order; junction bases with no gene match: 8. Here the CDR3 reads CASSVGTGGPGFF. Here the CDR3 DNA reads TGTGCCAGCAGCGTAGGGACGGGAGGGCCTGGGTTCTTC.

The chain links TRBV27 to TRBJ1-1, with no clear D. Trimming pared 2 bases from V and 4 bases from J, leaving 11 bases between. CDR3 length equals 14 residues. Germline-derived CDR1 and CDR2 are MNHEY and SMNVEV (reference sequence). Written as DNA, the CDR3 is TGTGCCAGCAGTTTAGGTCAGAGCACCACTGAAGCTTTCTTT. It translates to CASSLGQSTTEAFF.

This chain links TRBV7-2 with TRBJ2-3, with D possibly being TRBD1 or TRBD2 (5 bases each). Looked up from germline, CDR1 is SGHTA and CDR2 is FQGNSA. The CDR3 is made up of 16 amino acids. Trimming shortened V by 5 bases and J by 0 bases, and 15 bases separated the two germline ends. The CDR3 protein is CASSRLGRPSTDTQYF. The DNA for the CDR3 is TGTGCCAGCAGCCGTTTGGGACGACCTAGCACAGATACGCAGTATTTT.

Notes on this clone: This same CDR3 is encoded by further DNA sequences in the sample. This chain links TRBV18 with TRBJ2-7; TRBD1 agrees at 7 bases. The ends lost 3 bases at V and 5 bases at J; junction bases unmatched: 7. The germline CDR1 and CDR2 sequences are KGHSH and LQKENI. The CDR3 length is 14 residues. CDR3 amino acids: CASSPRQGRNEQYF. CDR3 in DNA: TGTGCCAGCTCACCCCGACAGGGAAGAAACGAGCAGTACTTC.